These 18 T cell receptor beta chains originate from one sample sequenced in a study of neurological immune-mediated disorders. TCRdb used MiXCR to reprocess the 5' RACE reads, holding one entry per CDR3 protein. Of fewer than 75,000 distinct CDR3 sequences in the sample, 3.5% to 5.5% were seen once. Sequenced: PBMCs. These receptors all come from a man under 40 with multiple sclerosis.

The table lists this clonotype with many counts. The chain uses TRBV3-1 and TRBJ2-1, with D perhaps TRBD2 (5 bases). Between the trimmed V and J ends, which lost 1 base and 3 bases, there was a span of 13 bases. Germline V CDR1 and CDR2: LGHDT, YNNKEL (reference sequence). The CDR3 covers 16 residues. CDR3: CASSQGSGIVYNEQFF. CDR3 in DNA: TGTGCCAGCAGCCAAGGGTCCGGGATCGTCTACAATGAGCAGTTCTTC.

As concerns this clonotype: A much larger clone lies one base from this, so it may be a read error. The J gene is TRBJ1-2, the V gene TRBV20-1; D gene uncertain. Looked up from germline, CDR1 is DFQATT and CDR2 is SNEGSKA (reference sequence). V lost 0 bases, J lost 0 bases, and 8 bases lay in between. The CDR3 is 14 amino acids. The CDR3 coding sequence is TGCAGTGCTAGAGAGGGCGGCCCTAACTATGGCTACACCTTC. It is translated as CSAREGGPNYGYTF.

The chain combines TRBV20-1 with TRBJ2-3; TRBD2 aligns across 11 bases. The CDR3 consists of 15 residues. Germline assignment: CDR1 DFQATT and CDR2 SNEGSKA (reference sequence). V lost 4 bases to trimming and J lost 3 bases; unmatched junction nucleotides: 6. The CDR3 loop reads CSAINSGGATDTQYF. The CDR3 DNA reads as TGCAGTGCTATTAATAGCGGGGGGGCGACAGATACGCAGTATTTT.

The chain recombines TRBV12-3 or TRBV12-4 with TRBJ1-2; TRBD1 is a possible D gene (6 bases). The ends were cut back, 2 bases at V and 14 bases at J, with 15 bases in the middle. This CDR3 region has 12 residues. CDR3 nucleotide sequence: TGTGCCAGCAGTTTACGTCGGGGGGCCAAAACCTTC. It specifies CASSLRRGAKTF.

This clonotype came up many times. The V gene is TRBV20-1, the J gene TRBJ2-3, with D perhaps being TRBD1 or TRBD2 (5 bases each). The germline V and J ends were trimmed by 5 bases and 6 bases, with 15 bases remaining between them. This CDR3 comprises 13 residues. Germline V CDR1 and CDR2: DFQATT, SNEGSKA (reference sequence). CDR3 residues: CSAPRGLADTQYF. DNA of the CDR3: TGCAGTGCTCCTCGGGGCTTGGCGGATACGCAGTATTTT.

This clonotype was recorded many times. J is TRBJ1-5 and V is TRBV5-1; 10 nucleotides agree with TRBD1. CDR1 is SGHRS and CDR2 is YFSETQ in the germline V gene. The ends lost 4 bases at V and 3 bases at J; junction bases unmatched: 4. This CDR3 contains 15 residues. The DNA for the CDR3 is TGCGCCAGCAGCCCCGGGACAGGGGTCAATCAGCCCCAGCATTTT. Protein: CASSPGTGVNQPQHF.

This clonotype was counted many times. The V and J genes are TRBV10-3 and TRBJ1-6; no reliable D call. This CDR3 comprises 17 residues. Per the germline V gene, CDR1 is ENHRY and CDR2 is SYGVKD. Trimming stripped 6 bases from V and 0 bases from J, with 15 bases between. The CDR3 region has the DNA TGTGCCATCAGCGAAGACTCTTTTAGCTCCTATAATTCACCCCTCCACTTT. It is translated as CAISEDSFSSYNSPLHF.

This clonotype was picked up many times. The chain employs TRBV7-9 and TRBJ1-1; possible D gene TRBD1, 5 bases. V lost 3 bases, J lost 3 bases, and 14 bases lay in between. Germline assignment: CDR1 SEHNR and CDR2 FQNEAQ (reference sequence). The CDR3 length is 15 residues. For the CDR3, the DNA is TGTGCCAGCAGCTTGTTATCAGGGAAGGACACTGAAGCTTTCTTT. Translation: CASSLLSGKDTEAFF. Complete variable domain (other parts from reference TRBV7-9 and TRBJ1-1): DTGVSQNPRHKITKRGQNVTFRCDPISEHNRLYWYRQTLGQGPEFLTYFQNEAQLEKSRLLSDRFSAERPKGSFSTLEIQRTEQGDSAMYLCASSLLSGKDTEAFFGQGTRLTVV.

In its sample, this clonotype was seen many times. This sequence joins TRBV2 and TRBJ1-3, with D unclear. Germline CDR1 is SNHLY and CDR2 is FYNNEI. The CDR3 contains 15 residues. Deletions cut 6 bases from V and 2 bases from J, with 14 bases between. Here the CDR3 DNA reads TGTGCCAGCAGCTCGGCCTTCTCAGCTGGAAACACCATATATTTT. The encoded protein is CASSSAFSAGNTIYF.

There are many counts of this clonotype. The chain has TRBV12-3 or TRBV12-4 and TRBJ2-3; unclear D gene. Trimming took off 4 bases at V and 8 bases at J, with 13 bases between the two ends. The CDR3 contains 13 residues. CDR3 DNA sequence: TGTGCCAGCAGTTCGTTTGGGGAAAGTACGCAGTATTTT. As protein: CASSSFGESTQYF.

A note on this clonotype: One base away lies a much larger clone, so this may be a sequencing read error. The V and J genes are TRBV20-1 and TRBJ1-1; D gene ambiguous. CDR1 is DFQATT and CDR2 is SNEGSKA in the germline V gene (reference sequence). V lost 3 bases and J lost 1, with 12 bases in between. CDR3 length equals 14 residues. The CDR3: CSASGRAGNTEAFF. The CDR3 DNA follows: TGCAGTGCTAGTGGGAGGGCGGGGAACACTGAAGCTTTCTTT.

The sample holds many counts of this clonotype. V is TRBV5-1 and J is TRBJ1-1, with no clear D. CDR3 length equals 12 residues. Germline V gene lookup returns CDR1 SGHRS and CDR2 YFSETQ. Trimming pared 1 base from V and 8 bases from J, leaving 9 bases between. CDR3 loop: CASSLQGPEAFF. CDR3 sequence (DNA): TGCGCCAGCAGCTTGCAAGGGCCGGAAGCTTTCTTT.

This clonotype was recorded a few times. This chain joins TRBV25-1 and TRBJ1-1; D remains ambiguous. Looked up from germline, CDR1 is MGHDK and CDR2 is SYGVNS. Trimming stripped 3 bases from V and 12 bases from J, with 14 bases between. CDR3 length: 12 amino acids. The CDR3 bases are TGTGCCAGCAGTGACCCAGGAGTAAGGCCTTTCTTT. Its translation: CASSDPGVRPFF.

Of note for this clonotype: A much larger clone sits a single nucleotide away, making a read error possible. CDR3 region: CASSGDTYTGELFF. The CDR3 coding sequence is TGTGCCAGCAGTGGGGACACCTACACCGGGGAGCTGTTTTTT. V usage is TRBV25-1 and J usage is TRBJ2-2; a weak D match, TRBD1 (6 bases). The CDR3 runs 14 residues. The V gene's germline CDR1 is MGHDK and CDR2 SYGVNS. The ends were cut back, 4 bases at V and 3 bases at J, with 9 bases in the middle.

This clonotype showed up just once. The V gene is TRBV24-1, the J gene TRBJ2-3; possibly TRBD1 for D (5 bases). CDR1 is KGHDR, CDR2 SFDVKD, per germline. V was pared by 2 bases and J by 0 bases, with 11 bases between. This CDR3 has 16 amino acids. CDR3 sequence reads: CATSDYVGPSTDTQYF. Written as DNA, the CDR3 is TGTGCCACCAGTGATTACGTGGGGCCTAGCACAGATACGCAGTATTTT.

This clonotype was recorded at least ten times. V and J are TRBV29-1 and TRBJ2-5, with 11 bases identical to TRBD2. Germline lookup yields CDR1 SQVTM and CDR2 ANQGSEA. V shed 7 bases, J shed 5 bases, and the junction held 6 bases outside the gene matches. The CDR3 totals 13 residues. As DNA, the CDR3 is TGCAGCGGAACTAGCGGGGGACCGGAGACCCAGTACTTC. This encodes CSGTSGGPETQYF.

This clonotype was seen repeatedly, ten times or more. V usage is TRBV3-1 and J usage is TRBJ2-3; D not resolved. The V end lost 0 bases, the J end lost 8 bases, and 6 bases lay between the germline ends. CDR3 length: 12 amino acids. Germline V CDR1 and CDR2: LGHDT, YNNKEL (reference sequence). CDR3 region: CASSQDGVTQYF. Written as DNA, the CDR3 is TGTGCCAGCAGCCAAGACGGAGTTACGCAGTATTTT.

This clonotype was detected many times. The rearrangement uses TRBV21-1 and TRBJ2-5. TRBV21-1 is recorded as a pseudogene. The CDR3 runs to 16 residues. The CDR3 reads CASSKPQFHSQETQYF. The CDR3 nucleotides read TGTGCCAGCAGCAAACCGCAGTTTCACAGCCAAGAGACCCAGTACTTC.